This T cell receptor (beta chain) was captured by sequencing in a study of shared clonotypes between healthy human individuals. General study findings and limits: Non-shared clonotypes displayed generation probabilities falling below those of clonotypes present in all four donors.

Trimming left V 1 base short and J 0 bases short, with 9 bases between. CDR3 size: 16 residues. Germline CDR1 and CDR2: ENHRY and SYGVKD. With respect to this clone: Its antigen remains unknown.

The data were produced by immunoSEQ multiplex PCR, yet TCRdb's version contains in-frame clones alone and is incomplete. The top ten hold approximately 0.37% of the sample, which has some 2,500,000 clones, under 95% seen once. This TCR was sampled from a man aged 18 to 29 in good health. Some clones in this sample may be carry-over from other donors' samples. This chain connects TRBV10-3 to TRBJ2-2; the D is unclear. Sequences were obtained from naive CD4+ T cells from PBMCs. The subset denotes: CD45RA+ positively selected. The CDR3 is CAISEFERTNTGELFF. CDR3 bases: TGTGCCATCAGTGAGTTTGAGCGCACGAACACCGGGGAGCTGTTTTTT.